What follows describes a single TCR beta chain. This entry comes from a study of beta chain features in type 1 diabetes. Expressed TCRB transcripts were sequenced because the entire RNA isolate underwent reverse transcription. Repertoires were generated with immunoSEQ multiplex PCR, while TCRdb's copy carries only in-frame clones and drops some. In the table there are 130,000 to 150,000 clones, 6.9% of which are singletons. CD4+ cells of the naive, central memory, regulatory and stem cell-like memory types were sorted via CD45RO/CCR7/CD25/CD127/CD95/CD27. Each sorted fraction was over 95% pure. V shed 1 base, J shed 4 bases, and the junction held 8 bases outside the gene matches. CDR1 and CDR2 from the germline V gene are SGHKS and YYEKEE (reference sequence). The CDR3 is 15 amino acids.

The genes are TRBV5-5 and TRBJ2-7; TRBD1 agrees at 7 bases. The receptor was derived from a woman in her 30s in good health. The sample was central memory CD4+ T cells from blood. CDR3 in amino acids: CASSLSTGVTYEQYF. The CDR3 DNA reads TGTGCCAGCAGCTTGAGTACAGGGGTGACGTACGAGCAGTACTTC.